These T cell receptor beta chains were read from a single sample in a study of blood T cell repertoires in COVID-19. Measured with immunoSEQ multiplex PCR; TCRdb has only the in-frame clones, and not every one. The repertoire holds roughly 200,000 clones, with roughly 83% as singletons. Sequences were obtained from peripheral blood. These receptors all stem from a man in his forties or fifties with acute or convalescent COVID-19. Both conserved end residues are part of each CDR3. A D gene is named only where the DNA matches it firmly. The size field is filled for only some rows; it gives once, few, many or a size class.

d_call	v_call	j_call	clone_size	cdr3_nt	cdr3_aa
.	TRBV18	TRBJ1-4	once	TGTGCCAGCTCACTCTCATCGACAGCTGGTAATGAAAAACTGTTTTTT	CASSLSSTAGNEKLFF
TRBD1	TRBV18	TRBJ1-1	.	TGTGCCAGCTCACAAAATACCGGACAGGGTAGGACTGAAGCTTTCTTT	CASSQNTGQGRTEAFF
TRBD1	TRBV3-1/TRBV3-2	TRBJ1-2	.	TGTGCCAGCAGCCAAGACTTAGACAGGGTCTATGGCTACACCTTC	CASSQDLDRVYGYTF
TRBD1	TRBV30	TRBJ1-2	once	TGTGCCTATGAGACAGGGTCGGGTGGCTACACCTTC	CAYETGSGGYTF
.	TRBV6-5	TRBJ1-1	once	TGTGCCAGCAGTTACCGCTTTGGCAGGGGCACTGAAGCTTTCTTT	CASSYRFGRGTEAFF
TRBD1	TRBV6-2/TRBV6-3	TRBJ2-7	once	TGTGCCAGCAGTCTCTTCCGGGACAGGGGTCACGAGCAGTACTTC	CASSLFRDRGHEQYF
.	TRBV7-8	TRBJ1-3	.	TGTGCCAGCAGTCCCTTTGGGAGCTCCTCTGGAAACACCATATATTTT	CASSPFGSSSGNTIYF
TRBD2	TRBV6-5	TRBJ2-1	.	TGTGCCAGCAGGGAGGGACTAGCGGGAGGGGGTGAGCAGTTCTTC	CASREGLAGGGEQFF
.	TRBV6-5	TRBJ1-2	few	TGTGCCAGCAGTTCAGGACCTAGCTTCGGCTACACCTTC	CASSSGPSFGYTF
.	TRBV7-9	TRBJ2-7	.	TGTGCCAGCAGCCAGGGTGGTAGGGCCTACGAGCAGTACTTC	CASSQGGRAYEQYF
.	TRBV13	TRBJ2-1	.	TGTGCCAGCAGCCGACAGGACACTATCGGTGAGCAGTTCTTC	CASSRQDTIGEQFF
.	TRBV3-1/TRBV3-2	TRBJ2-1	.	TGTGCCAGCAGCCCTATTTCAAGCGTTCGGAACAATGAGCAGTTCTTC	CASSPISSVRNNEQFF
.	TRBV30	TRBJ2-7	.	TGTGCCTGGAGCCACGGGGGCTACGAGCAGTACTTC	CAWSHGGYEQYF
TRBD2	TRBV12-3/TRBV12-4	TRBJ2-5	.	TGTGCCAGCAGTTTGCGGGAGGGGGTGACCCAGTACTTC	CASSLREGVTQYF
TRBD1	TRBV2	TRBJ2-7	once	TGTGCCAGCAGGAACCGGGACAGCTCCTTAGAGCAGTACTTC	CASRNRDSSLEQYF